These 16 T cell receptor beta chains were all obtained from the same sample, sequenced in a study of shared clonotypes between healthy human individuals. Method: immunoSEQ multiplex PCR; TCRdb's copy keeps in-frame clones and lacks some. The data show about 1.5 million clones, roughly 96% seen once. The sample consisted of naive CD4+ T cells sorted from blood. Subset here: CD45RA+ positively selected. These receptor sequences come from a man in his thirties or forties in good health.

The chain recombines TRBV5-4 with TRBJ1-5; D might be TRBD1 (6 bases). The germline V gene encodes CDR1 SGHNT and CDR2 YYREEE (reference sequence). This CDR3 is built from 15 residues. Trimming removed 4 bases from V and 2 bases from J, with 13 bases in between. The CDR3 DNA follows: TGTGCCAGCAGCCCTACCCCAGGGGGCAATCAGCCCCAGCATTTT. It is translated as CASSPTPGGNQPQHF.

In its sample, this clone was seen once. V usage is TRBV29-1 and J usage is TRBJ2-5, with 9 bases that match TRBD2. The CDR3 contains 15 residues. CDR1 SQVTM and CDR2 ANQGSEA come from the germline V gene. Losses at the gene ends were 2 bases for V and 5 bases for J; bases not matched to a gene: 9. This CDR3 is CSVELVAGVGETQYF. The CDR3 nucleotides are TGCAGCGTTGAATTGGTAGCGGGAGTAGGGGAGACCCAGTACTTC.

The rearrangement uses TRBV30 and TRBJ2-2; TRBD1 aligns across 8 bases. The CDR3 runs to 14 residues. The J segment lost 6 bases and the V segment lost 4 bases, leaving 7 bases of the junction unmatched. Per the germline V gene, CDR1 is GTSNPN and CDR2 is SVGIG (reference sequence). CDR3 nucleotide sequence: TGTGCCTGGACCAGGACAGGGTGGGCCGGGGAGCTGTTTTTT. This codes for CAWTRTGWAGELFF.

J is TRBJ2-2 and V is TRBV28, with D tentatively TRBD2 (5 bases). The CDR3 loop spans 13 amino acids. Germline lookup yields CDR1 MDHEN and CDR2 SYDVKM. V was cut by 6 bases and J by 6 bases, with 11 bases left in between. In DNA form, the CDR3 reads TGTGCCAGCAGCCTCGGACTCGCCGGGGAGCTGTTTTTT. Translation: CASSLGLAGELFF.

A few counts support this clone. This rearrangement joins TRBV28 to TRBJ2-5; 8 positions match TRBD2. Per germline, CDR1 MDHEN and CDR2 SYDVKM. V was clipped by 4 bases and J by 0 bases; unmatched bases: 10. The CDR3 extends over 17 amino acids. CDR3 bases: TGTGCCAGCAGTTCTGTGTTCGGCGGGAGGTACCAAGAGACCCAGTACTTC. Its translation is CASSSVFGGRYQETQYF.

This clone was observed once. This chain links TRBV19 with TRBJ1-4; D not certain. This CDR3 has 14 residues. Looked up from germline, CDR1 is LNHDA and CDR2 is SQIVND (reference sequence). Trimming stripped 3 bases from V and 12 bases from J, with 17 bases between. The CDR3 DNA sequence: TGTGCCAGTAGTATTACCGGCGCCACGAGGGAACTGTTTTTT. Translated: CASSITGATRELFF. The entire variable domain, with the rest obtained from reference TRBV19 and TRBJ1-4, is as follows: DGGITQSPKYLFRKEGQNVTLSCEQNLNHDAMYWYRQDPGQGLRLIYYSQIVNDFQKGDIAEGYSVSREKKESFPLTVTSAQKNPTAFYLCASSITGATRELFFGSGTQLSVL.

This chain joins TRBV6-4 and TRBJ1-1; D gene uncertain. CDR3 length: 13 amino acids. The germline gives CDR1 MRHNA, CDR2 SNTAGT. V lost 5 bases and J 0 bases, leaving 7 bases between the germline ends. The CDR3 reads CASSQSLNTEAFF. The CDR3 nucleotides are TGTGCCAGCAGTCAGAGTTTGAACACTGAAGCTTTCTTT.

The rearrangement links TRBV7-2 to TRBJ2-7; D not resolved. The V and J ends lost 8 bases and 2 bases respectively, with 19 bases between them. CDR1 is SGHTA and CDR2 is FQGNSA in the germline V gene. This CDR3 is 15 amino acids long. CDR3 sequence reads: CASAWKAEPPYEQYF. The CDR3 DNA reads as TGTGCCAGCGCCTGGAAGGCGGAGCCCCCCTACGAGCAGTACTTC.

The chain carries TRBV7-6 and TRBJ2-7; 7 bases match TRBD1. V lost 5 bases to trimming and J lost 7 bases; unmatched junction nucleotides: 8. Germline V gene data show CDR1 as SGHVS and CDR2 as FNYEAQ. The CDR3 extends over 13 amino acids. This CDR3 is CASSPDRPGEQYF. CDR3 coding DNA: TGTGCCAGCAGCCCGGACAGGCCCGGAGAGCAGTACTTC.

V is TRBV19 and J is TRBJ2-2; 10 bases are a match to TRBD1. This CDR3 spans 16 amino acids. Trimming at V came to 8 bases and at J to 2 bases, leaving 8 bases not matched to a gene. The germline V gene has CDR1 LNHDA and CDR2 SQIVND (reference sequence). In DNA form, the CDR3 reads TGTGCCAGTCTTTCCGGGACAGGGGCCAACACCGGGGAGCTGTTTTTT. Encoded protein: CASLSGTGANTGELFF.

This chain uses TRBV25-1 with TRBJ2-7; 8 bases line up with TRBD2. With V trimmed by 5 bases and J by 4 bases, 19 bases remained unmatched. Germline V gene lookup returns CDR1 MGHDK and CDR2 SYGVNS. The CDR3 is made up of 18 amino acids. DNA of the CDR3: TGTGCCAGCAGTAGTTGGCGGGAGGCTGACGTATCTCCTTACGAGCAGTACTTC. Translated, it gives CASSSWREADVSPYEQYF.

The count of this clone is one. The same CDR3 also results from other DNA sequences found in this sample. V usage is TRBV28 and J usage is TRBJ1-4; D perhaps matches TRBD1 (6 bases). The ends were cut back, 3 bases at V and 3 bases at J, with 8 bases in the middle. Germline lookup yields CDR1 MDHEN and CDR2 SYDVKM. The CDR3 extends over 14 amino acids. CDR3 nucleotides: TGTGCCAGCAGTTTCCCAGGGGCTAATGAAAAACTGTTTTTT. It codes for CASSFPGANEKLFF.

The chain recombines TRBV29-1 with TRBJ2-7, with TRBD2 identical over 9 bases. Germline CDR1 is SQVTM and CDR2 is ANQGSEA. The CDR3 is 17 amino acids. The V segment lost 7 bases and the J segment 4 bases; nucleotides outside the gene matches: 20. CDR3 nucleotide sequence: TGCAGCGCTTACGAGGGACTAGCTCCCGGTCGAGAGTACGAGCAGTACTTC. It specifies CSAYEGLAPGREYEQYF.

The V call is TRBV29-1, the J call TRBJ2-1, with 9 bases matching TRBD2. There are 16 residues in the CDR3. V lost 4 bases to trimming and J lost 4 bases; unmatched junction nucleotides: 11. Germline values: CDR1 SQVTM, CDR2 ANQGSEA. CDR3 bases: TGCAGCGTTGTAGTGCGGGAGGGCCTTCAGTACAATGAGCAGTTCTTC. It yields the protein CSVVVREGLQYNEQFF.

Worth noting for this clone: Additional DNA sequences in this sample encode the identical CDR3. The V call is TRBV5-1, the J call TRBJ1-1, with a weak D call TRBD1 (5 bases). V was trimmed by 0 bases and J by 4 bases, leaving 10 bases between them. The length of the CDR3 is 14 residues. Germline V gene lookup returns CDR1 SGHRS and CDR2 YFSETQ. DNA of the CDR3: TGCGCCAGCAGCTTGGCCTCGGGGGGCACTGAAGCTTTCTTT. It is translated as CASSLASGGTEAFF.

The J gene is TRBJ1-2, the V gene TRBV19, with D unresolved. The CDR3 extends over 12 amino acids. Germline V gene sequence: CDR1 LNHDA, CDR2 SQIVND (reference sequence). V shed 5 bases and J shed 6 bases, with 10 bases lying between them. CDR3 protein: CASSGPRDGYTF. DNA of the CDR3: TGTGCCAGTAGTGGGCCGCGGGATGGCTACACCTTC.